This entry lists 15 T cell receptor beta chains sequenced from one sample in a study of memory CD4+ T cells and cytomegalovirus serostatus (dated by TCRdb to the late 2010s). Single viable CD3+CD4+CD8-CD45RO+ cells were sorted as memory CD4+ T cells on a FACSAria II. Receptor libraries were prepared by the immunoSEQ multiplex PCR assay. Not all clones reach the TCRdb copy of this immuneACCESS table, which keeps in-frame sequences only. Checked studies attribute under half of the gap to unresolved V genes and leave the rest unexplained. Counted in this sample were 40,000 to 60,000 clones; over 75% of them appeared once. The ten biggest clones cover about 0.8% of the sample. What was sequenced was memory CD4+ T cells from blood. These receptors originate from an adult in good health and CMV-seronegative.

This clone is deemed medium-sized. The same CDR3 arises from other DNA sequences in this sample as well. This chain joins TRBV11-2 and TRBJ2-7, with no clear D. The CDR3 loop spans 14 amino acids. With 1 base removed from V and 0 bases from J, the gap between germline ends came to 7 bases. Germline V gene sequence: CDR1 SGHAT, CDR2 FQNNGV. CDR3 protein: CASSLVRSSYEQYF. The DNA of the CDR3 is TGTGCCAGCAGCTTAGTCAGGAGCTCCTACGAGCAGTACTTC.

The rearrangement joins TRBV4-1 to TRBJ2-3; 7 bases agree with TRBD2. CDR3 length: 17 amino acids. Germline loops: CDR1 MGHRA, CDR2 YSYEKL. V lost 4 bases, J lost 2 bases, and 12 bases stayed unmatched. The CDR3 region is CASSLLWEGTHTDTQYF. The CDR3 DNA reads TGCGCCAGCAGCCTCCTTTGGGAGGGCACACACACAGATACGCAGTATTTT.

The rearrangement links TRBV21-1 to TRBJ2-7; the table calls TRBD2, which could not be checked here. TRBV21-1 is a listed pseudogene. The CDR3 consists of 20 residues. CDR3 amino acids: CASSKGGGVAGGFGSYEQYF. The CDR3 DNA reads as TGTGCCAGCAGCAAGGGCGGAGGAGTAGCGGGAGGGTTCGGGTCCTACGAGCAGTACTTC.

This clone was seen a few times. The chain combines TRBV2 with TRBJ2-1; 7 positions agree with TRBD1. With V trimmed by 4 bases and J by 9 bases, 9 bases remained unmatched. Germline CDR1 SNHLY, CDR2 FYNNEI. This CDR3 has 14 amino acids. CDR3 coding DNA: TGTGCCAGCAGTGGACAGGGAAGGAATCCTGAGCAGTTCTTC. Translating gives CASSGQGRNPEQFF.

The V call is TRBV7-2, the J call TRBJ2-5, with 9 bases lining up with TRBD1. Germline CDR1 and CDR2: SGHTA and FQGNSA. The CDR3 runs to 15 residues. V shed 8 bases, J shed 3 bases, and the junction held 10 bases outside the gene matches. CDR3 protein: CASGGQGFIKETQYF. In nucleotides, the CDR3 is TGTGCCAGCGGGGGACAGGGTTTTATCAAAGAGACCCAGTACTTC.

The gene calls are TRBV25-1 and TRBJ1-2; unclear D gene. The V end was cut by 1 base, the J end by 2 bases, with 14 bases between. In germline, CDR1 is MGHDK, CDR2 SYGVNS. This CDR3 region has 16 residues. CDR3 amino acids: CASSEFPQAGNYGYTF. The DNA of the CDR3 is TGTGCCAGCAGTGAATTCCCCCAGGCCGGAAACTATGGCTACACCTTC.

The chain combines TRBV6-5 with TRBJ1-5; D remains ambiguous. Looked up from germline, CDR1 is MNHEY and CDR2 is SVGAGI. The CDR3 length is 13 residues. V gave up 0 bases and J gave up 9 bases, with 9 bases separating them. CDR3 sequence (DNA): TGTGCCAGCAGTTACTCCTCTGATAGGCCCCAGCATTTT. This translates into CASSYSSDRPQHF.

The chain combines TRBV27 with TRBJ1-2, with a tentative D call TRBD1 (5 bases). V was pared by 6 bases and J by 3 bases, with 11 bases between. The CDR3 runs to 13 residues. From germline, CDR1 is MNHEY and CDR2 SMNVEV (reference sequence). The CDR3 DNA reads as TGTGCCAGCAGCCCCCGGGGCGACTATGGCTACACCTTC. It encodes CASSPRGDYGYTF.

This clone was found once. The V gene is TRBV28, the J gene TRBJ1-2; no clear D. The CDR3 loop spans 12 amino acids. V shed 2 bases and J shed 5 bases, with 6 bases lying between them. The V gene's germline CDR1 is MDHEN and CDR2 SYDVKM. The DNA for the CDR3 is TGTGCCAGCAGTTTAAGCGCGTATGGCTACACCTTC. The encoded protein is CASSLSAYGYTF.

The chain carries TRBV11-3 and TRBJ2-3; D gene unclear. This CDR3 spans 14 amino acids. Looked up from germline, CDR1 is SGHNT and CDR2 is YENEEA. The V gene lost 1 base and the J gene lost 2 bases, with 7 bases spanning the gap. The CDR3 DNA reads TGTGCCAGCAGCTTAGGAGCCCCCACAGATACGCAGTATTTT. Translation gives CASSLGAPTDTQYF. The whole variable domain, filled in from reference TRBV11-3 and TRBJ2-3, reads EAGVVQSPRYKIIEKKQPVAFWCNPISGHNTLYWYLQNLGQGPELLIRYENEEAVDDSQLPKDRFSAERLKGVDSTLKIQPAELGDSAVYLCASSLGAPTDTQYFGPGTRLTVL.

This chain links TRBV7-2 with TRBJ2-1; D ambiguous. The V gene lost 3 bases and the J gene lost 6 bases, with 3 bases spanning the gap. CDR3 length: 11 amino acids. Looked up from germline, CDR1 is SGHTA and CDR2 is FQGNSA. The DNA of the CDR3 is TGTGCCAGCAGCTTGAGCAATGAGCAGTTCTTC. Protein sequence: CASSLSNEQFF.

V gene TRBV5-1 combines with J gene TRBJ2-3; a possible D gene is TRBD2 (6 bases). Trimming shortened V by 2 bases and J by 4 bases, and 23 bases separated the two germline ends. CDR1 SGHRS and CDR2 YFSETQ come from the germline V gene. CDR3 length: 18 amino acids. The CDR3 coding sequence is TGCGCCAGCAGCTTCTGGGGGGAGAATTCTGGTGGTGCAGATACGCAGTATTTT. It is translated as CASSFWGENSGGADTQYF.

The V gene is TRBV5-4, the J gene TRBJ1-6; 10 nucleotides match TRBD1. Germline V gene data show CDR1 as SGHNT and CDR2 as YYREEE (reference sequence). The CDR3 has 14 amino acids. Unmatched junction bases numbered 3, after V lost 3 bases and J lost 9 bases. CDR3 protein: CASSSRDRGSPLHF. The CDR3 bases are TGTGCCAGCAGCTCCCGGGACAGGGGTTCACCCCTCCACTTT.

This clone has more than one count but fewer than ten. The DNA for the CDR3 is TGTGCCAGCAGCGCCGTGAGTCCGAACACCGGGGAGCTGTTTTTT. Protein: CASSAVSPNTGELFF. J is TRBJ2-2 and V is TRBV9; D unresolved. V lost 3 bases and J 0 bases, leaving 9 bases between the germline ends. Germline V CDR1 and CDR2: SGDLS, YYNGEE. The CDR3 contains 15 residues.

Only one count was recorded for this clone. The chain joins TRBV4-2 to TRBJ2-3, with 8 bases aligning to TRBD2. The CDR3 has 15 amino acids. Unmatched junction bases numbered 2, after V lost 2 bases and J lost 1 base. Germline assignment: CDR1 LGHNA and CDR2 YNFKEQ. CDR3 loop: CASSQPTSGTDTQYF. In DNA, the CDR3 is TGTGCCAGCAGCCAACCGACTAGCGGCACAGATACGCAGTATTTT.